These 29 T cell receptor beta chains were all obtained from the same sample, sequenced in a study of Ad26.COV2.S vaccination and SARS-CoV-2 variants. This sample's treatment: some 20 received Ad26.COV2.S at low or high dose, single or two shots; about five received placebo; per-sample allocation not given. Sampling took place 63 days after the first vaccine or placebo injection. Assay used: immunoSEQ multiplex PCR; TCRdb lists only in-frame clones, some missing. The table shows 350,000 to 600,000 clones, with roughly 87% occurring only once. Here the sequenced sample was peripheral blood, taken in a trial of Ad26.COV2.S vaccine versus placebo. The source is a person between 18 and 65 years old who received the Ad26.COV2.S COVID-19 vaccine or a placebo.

The CDR3 loop reads CASRPDDQETQYF. The DNA for the CDR3 is TGTGCCAGCCGGCCCGACGACCAAGAGACCCAGTACTTC. The rearrangement links TRBV5-6 to TRBJ2-5, with no clear D. There are 13 residues in the CDR3. The V gene's germline CDR1 is SGHDT and CDR2 YYEEEE. Trimming removed 7 bases from V and 0 bases from J, with 10 bases in between.

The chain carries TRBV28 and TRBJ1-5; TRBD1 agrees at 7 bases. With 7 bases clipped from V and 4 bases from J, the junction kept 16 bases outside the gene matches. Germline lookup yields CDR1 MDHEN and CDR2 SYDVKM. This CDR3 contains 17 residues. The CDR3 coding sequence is TGTGCCAGCATCCCTTTTATAAAGCCGGGACAGAATCAGCCCCAGCATTTT. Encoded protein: CASIPFIKPGQNQPQHF.

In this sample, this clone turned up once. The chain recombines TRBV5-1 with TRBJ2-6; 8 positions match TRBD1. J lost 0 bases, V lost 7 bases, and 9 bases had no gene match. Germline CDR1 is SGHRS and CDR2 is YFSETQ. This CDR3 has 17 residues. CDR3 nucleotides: TGCGCCAGCCATAGGGACAGGCCGAGCTCTGGGGCCAACGTCCTGACTTTC. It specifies CASHRDRPSSGANVLTF.

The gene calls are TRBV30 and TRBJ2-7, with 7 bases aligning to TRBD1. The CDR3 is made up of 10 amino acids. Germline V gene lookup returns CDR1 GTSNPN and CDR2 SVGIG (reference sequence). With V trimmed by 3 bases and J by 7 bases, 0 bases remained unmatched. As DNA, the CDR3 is TGTGCCTGGAGGGGACAGGAGCAGTACTTC. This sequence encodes CAWRGQEQYF.

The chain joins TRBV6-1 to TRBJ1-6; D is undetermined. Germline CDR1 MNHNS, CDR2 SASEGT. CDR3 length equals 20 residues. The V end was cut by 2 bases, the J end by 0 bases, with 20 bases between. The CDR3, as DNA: TGTGCCAGCAGTGAATTTCCCCCCAACGAGGAGGACTCCTATAATTCACCCCTCCACTTT. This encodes CASSEFPPNEEDSYNSPLHF.

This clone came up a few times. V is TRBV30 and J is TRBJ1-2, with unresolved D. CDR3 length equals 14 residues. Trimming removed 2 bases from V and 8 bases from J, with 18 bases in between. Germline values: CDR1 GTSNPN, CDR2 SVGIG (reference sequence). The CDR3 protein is CAWSIQADSPGYTF. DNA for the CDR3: TGTGCCTGGAGTATTCAAGCCGATTCCCCGGGCTACACCTTC.

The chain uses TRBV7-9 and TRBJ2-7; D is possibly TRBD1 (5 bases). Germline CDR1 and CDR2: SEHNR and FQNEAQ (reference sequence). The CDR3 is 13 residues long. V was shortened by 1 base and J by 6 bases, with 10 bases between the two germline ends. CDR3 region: CASSLVQVGEQYF. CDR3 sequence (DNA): TGTGCCAGCAGCTTAGTACAGGTTGGCGAGCAGTACTTC.

CDR3 DNA sequence: TGCGCCAGCAGCAAACGACTAGCGGGAGTTGGCTACAATGAGCAGTTCTTC. Translation gives CASSKRLAGVGYNEQFF. This chain joins TRBV5-1 and TRBJ2-1; 12 positions match TRBD2. Germline V lookup: CDR1 SGHRS, CDR2 YFSETQ. The CDR3 covers 17 residues. The V segment lost 4 bases and the J segment 3 bases; nucleotides outside the gene matches: 8.

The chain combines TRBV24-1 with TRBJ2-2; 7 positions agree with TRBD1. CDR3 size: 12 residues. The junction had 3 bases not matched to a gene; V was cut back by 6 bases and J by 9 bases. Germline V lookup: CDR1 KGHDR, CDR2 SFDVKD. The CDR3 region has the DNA TGTGCCACCAGTAAGGGGGCCCGGGAGCTGTTTTTT. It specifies CATSKGARELFF.

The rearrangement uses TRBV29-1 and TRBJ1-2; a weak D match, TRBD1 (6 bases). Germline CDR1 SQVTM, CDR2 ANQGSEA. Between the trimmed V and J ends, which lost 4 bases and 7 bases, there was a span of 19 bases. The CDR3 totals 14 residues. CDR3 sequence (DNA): TGCAGCGTTGCCCCGACAGGTTCGTGGCCTGGCTACACCTTC. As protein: CSVAPTGSWPGYTF.

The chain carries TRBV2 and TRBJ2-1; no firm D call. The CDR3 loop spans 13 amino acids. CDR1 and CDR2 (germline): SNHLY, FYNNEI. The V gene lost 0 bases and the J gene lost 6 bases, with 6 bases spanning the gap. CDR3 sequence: CASSEAIFNEQFF. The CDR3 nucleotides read TGTGCCAGCAGTGAAGCGATATTCAATGAGCAGTTCTTC.

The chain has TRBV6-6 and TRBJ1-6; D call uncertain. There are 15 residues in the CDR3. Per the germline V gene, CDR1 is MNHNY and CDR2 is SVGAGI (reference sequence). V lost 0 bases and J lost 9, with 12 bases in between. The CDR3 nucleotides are TGTGCCAGCAGTTACTCGAAAAGTATTACTTCACCCCTCCACTTT. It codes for CASSYSKSITSPLHF.

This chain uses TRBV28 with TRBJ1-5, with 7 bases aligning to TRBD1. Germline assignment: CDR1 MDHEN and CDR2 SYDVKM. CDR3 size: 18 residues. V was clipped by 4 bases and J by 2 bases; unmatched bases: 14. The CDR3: CASSYRGLLTSRNQPQHF. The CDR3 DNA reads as TGTGCCAGCAGTTATAGGGGGCTCCTTACTTCTCGCAATCAGCCCCAGCATTTT.

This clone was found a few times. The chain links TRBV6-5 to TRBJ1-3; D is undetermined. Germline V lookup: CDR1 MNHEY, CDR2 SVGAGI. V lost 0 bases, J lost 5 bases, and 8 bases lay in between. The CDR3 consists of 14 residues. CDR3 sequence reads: CASSYSVTRNTIYF. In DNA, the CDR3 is TGTGCCAGCAGTTACTCTGTCACCCGAAACACCATATATTTT.

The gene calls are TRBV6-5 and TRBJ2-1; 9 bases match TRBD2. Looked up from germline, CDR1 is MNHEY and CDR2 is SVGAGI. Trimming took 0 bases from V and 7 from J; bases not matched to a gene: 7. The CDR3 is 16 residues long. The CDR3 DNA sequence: TGTGCCAGCAGTTACTCTAGGGCGGGGGGGAAGAATGAGCAGTTCTTC. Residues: CASSYSRAGGKNEQFF.

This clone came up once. This chain's CDR3 is CASQSSGSHEQYF. Written as DNA, the CDR3 is TGTGCCAGCCAGTCTAGCGGTTCCCACGAGCAGTACTTC. The chain combines TRBV6-1 with TRBJ2-7; TRBD2 matches at 7 bases. This CDR3 region has 13 residues. J gave up 5 bases and V 8 bases, and 9 bases lay outside the gene matches. CDR1 MNHNS and CDR2 SASEGT come from the germline V gene.

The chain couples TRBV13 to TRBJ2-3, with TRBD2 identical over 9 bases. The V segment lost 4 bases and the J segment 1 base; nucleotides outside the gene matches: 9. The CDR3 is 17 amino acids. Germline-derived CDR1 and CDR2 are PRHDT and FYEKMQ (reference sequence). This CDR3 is CASSSTPRTSGTDTQYF. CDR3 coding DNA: TGTGCCAGCAGCTCTACGCCGAGGACTAGCGGCACAGATACGCAGTATTTT.

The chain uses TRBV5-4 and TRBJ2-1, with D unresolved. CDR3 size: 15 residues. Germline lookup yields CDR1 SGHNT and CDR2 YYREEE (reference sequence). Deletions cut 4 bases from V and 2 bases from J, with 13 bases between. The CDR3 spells CASSLQQITYNEQFF. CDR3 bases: TGTGCCAGCAGCCTCCAGCAGATCACCTACAATGAGCAGTTCTTC.

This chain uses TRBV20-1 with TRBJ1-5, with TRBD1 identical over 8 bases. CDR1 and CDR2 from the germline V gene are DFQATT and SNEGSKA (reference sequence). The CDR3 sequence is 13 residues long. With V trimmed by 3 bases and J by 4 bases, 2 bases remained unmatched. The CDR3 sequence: CSASRQGNQPQHF. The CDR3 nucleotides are TGCAGTGCTAGTAGACAGGGGAATCAGCCCCAGCATTTT.

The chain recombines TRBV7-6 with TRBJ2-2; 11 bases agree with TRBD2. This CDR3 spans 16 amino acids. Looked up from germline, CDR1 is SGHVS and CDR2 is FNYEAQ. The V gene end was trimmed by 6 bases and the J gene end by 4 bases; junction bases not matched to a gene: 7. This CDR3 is CASRDSGRGTTGELFF. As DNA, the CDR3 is TGTGCCAGCAGGGATAGCGGGAGGGGGACCACCGGGGAGCTGTTTTTT.

The CDR3 nucleotides read TGTGCCAGCAGCTTAGGGACTAGCGGGACAGATACGCAGTATTTT. Translation gives CASSLGTSGTDTQYF. The V gene is TRBV11-3, the J gene TRBJ2-3; 11 bases are a match to TRBD2. Germline trimming cut 1 base from V and 3 bases from J; bases unmatched to any gene: 0. The CDR3 covers 15 residues. Germline V gene data show CDR1 as SGHNT and CDR2 as YENEEA.

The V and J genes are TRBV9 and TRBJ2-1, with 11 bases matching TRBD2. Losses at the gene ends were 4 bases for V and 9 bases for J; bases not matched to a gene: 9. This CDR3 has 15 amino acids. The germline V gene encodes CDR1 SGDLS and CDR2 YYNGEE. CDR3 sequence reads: CASSPGLAVRGEQFF. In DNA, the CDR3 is TGTGCCAGCAGCCCGGGACTAGCGGTCCGGGGTGAGCAGTTCTTC.

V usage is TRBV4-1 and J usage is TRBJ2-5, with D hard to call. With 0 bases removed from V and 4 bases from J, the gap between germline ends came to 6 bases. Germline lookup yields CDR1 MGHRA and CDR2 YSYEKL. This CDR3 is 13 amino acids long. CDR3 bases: TGCGCCAGCAGCCAAGATCAGCGAGAGACCCAGTACTTC. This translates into CASSQDQRETQYF.

The CDR3 reads CASSRGQGSYEQYF. In DNA form, the CDR3 reads TGTGCCAGCAGCCGCGGACAGGGTAGTTACGAGCAGTACTTC. V usage is TRBV16 and J usage is TRBJ2-7; TRBD1 agrees at 8 bases. The CDR3 is 14 residues long. Germline CDR1 reads KGHSY; CDR2 reads FQNENV. The trim removed 4 bases at V and 4 bases at J, leaving 6 bases unmatched. Drawing the rest from reference TRBV16 and TRBJ2-7, the complete variable domain is GEEVAQTPKHLVRGEGQKAKLYCAPIKGHSYVFWYQQVLKNEFKFLISFQNENVFDETGMPKERFSAKCLPNSPCSLEIQATKLEDSAVYFCASSRGQGSYEQYFGPGTRLTVT.

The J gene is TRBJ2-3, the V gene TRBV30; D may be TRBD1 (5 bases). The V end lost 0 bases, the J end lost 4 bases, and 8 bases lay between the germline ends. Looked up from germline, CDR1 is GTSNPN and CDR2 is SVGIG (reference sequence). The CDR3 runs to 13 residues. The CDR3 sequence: CAWSVMGPDTQYF. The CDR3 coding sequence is TGTGCCTGGAGTGTCATGGGGCCAGATACGCAGTATTTT.

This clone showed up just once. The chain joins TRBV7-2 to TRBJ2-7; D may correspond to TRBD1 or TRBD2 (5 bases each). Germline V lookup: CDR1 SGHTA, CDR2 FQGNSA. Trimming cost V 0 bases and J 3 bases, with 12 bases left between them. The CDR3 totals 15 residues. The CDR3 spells CASSLAAGRGYEQYF. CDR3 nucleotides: TGTGCCAGCAGCTTAGCTGCAGGGAGAGGCTACGAGCAGTACTTC.

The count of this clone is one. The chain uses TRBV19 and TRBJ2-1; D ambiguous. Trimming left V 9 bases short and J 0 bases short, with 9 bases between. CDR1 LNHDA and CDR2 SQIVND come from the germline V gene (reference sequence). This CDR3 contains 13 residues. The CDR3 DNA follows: TGTGCCAGCGCAGAGAGCTCCTACAATGAGCAGTTCTTC. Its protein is CASAESSYNEQFF.

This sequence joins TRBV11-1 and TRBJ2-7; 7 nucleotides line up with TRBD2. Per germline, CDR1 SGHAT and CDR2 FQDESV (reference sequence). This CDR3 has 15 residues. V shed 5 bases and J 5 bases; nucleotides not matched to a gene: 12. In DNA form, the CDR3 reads TGTGCCAGCAGCAAGAGACTAGCCGAGGTACACGAGCAGTACTTC. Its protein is CASSKRLAEVHEQYF. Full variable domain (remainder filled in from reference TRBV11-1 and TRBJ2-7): EAEVAQSPRYKITEKSQAVAFWCDPISGHATLYWYRQILGQGPELLVQFQDESVVDDSQLPKDRFSAERLKGVDSTLKIQPAELGDSAMYLCASSKRLAEVHEQYFGPGTRLTVT.

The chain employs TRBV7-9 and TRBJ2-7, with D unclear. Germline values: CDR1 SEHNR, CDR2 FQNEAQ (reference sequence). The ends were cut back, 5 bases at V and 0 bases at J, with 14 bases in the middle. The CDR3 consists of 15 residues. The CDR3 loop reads CASSPTLTHSYEQYF. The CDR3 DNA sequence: TGTGCCAGCAGCCCAACCCTTACCCACTCCTACGAGCAGTACTTC.